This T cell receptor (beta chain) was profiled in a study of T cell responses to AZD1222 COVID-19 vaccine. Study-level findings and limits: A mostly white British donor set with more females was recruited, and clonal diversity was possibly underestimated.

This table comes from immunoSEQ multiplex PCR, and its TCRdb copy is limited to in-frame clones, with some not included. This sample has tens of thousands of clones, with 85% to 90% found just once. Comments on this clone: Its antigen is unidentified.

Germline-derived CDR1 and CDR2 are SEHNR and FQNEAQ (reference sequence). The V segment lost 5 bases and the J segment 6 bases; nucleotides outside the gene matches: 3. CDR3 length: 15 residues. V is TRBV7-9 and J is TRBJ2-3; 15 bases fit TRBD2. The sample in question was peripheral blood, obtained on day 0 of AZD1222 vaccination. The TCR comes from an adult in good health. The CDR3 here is CASSHGTSGGDTQYF. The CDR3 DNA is TGTGCCAGCAGCCACGGGACTAGCGGGGGGGATACGCAGTATTTT.